The rows below give T cell receptor beta chains drawn from one sample of a study of naive and memory T cell subsets. TCRdb re-derived calls from the UMI-ligation and nested PCR reads in MiXCR, one entry per CDR3 protein. This table has tens of thousands of distinct CDR3 sequences, about 10% appearing once. Sequenced sample: naive CD8+ T cells from blood. The receptors were gathered from a human donor in good health. Both conserved end residues are part of each CDR3.

TRBV6-5,CASSPDGWDTDTQYF
TRBV5-1,CASSPPQGDETQYF
TRBV7-9,CASSSLAGGNTGELFF
TRBV11-2,CASSLVWASGSGTDTQYF
TRBV4-1,CASSQDLGDLAVEQFF
TRBV27,CASSNRETQETQYF
TRBV10-1,CASSVGATYEQYF
TRBV6-6,CASTRSERETQYF
TRBV4-1,CASSQGGIGANQPQHF
TRBV29-1,CSVEPLAGRANEQFF
TRBV7-9,CASSSVGETYEQYF
TRBV29-1,CSVDTYNEQFF
TRBV15,CATSRDRYNEQFF
TRBV7-2,CASRSPGSTGELFF
TRBV19,CASSIDYSAGDTDTQYF
TRBV7-2,CASSLAPPGSGANSYNEQFF
TRBV29-1,CSVVSDGALYNEQFF
TRBV10-3,CAISATGRREETQYF
TRBV12-3/TRBV12-4,CASSSGGGTTDTQYF
TRBV7-9,CASSRGGSEQFF
TRBV9,CASSVGSTAEAFF
TRBV6-5,CASSYVGHPYEQYF
TRBV27,CASSLWSGVDEQFF
TRBV5-1,CASSVSGSVYEQYF
TRBV27,CASSLRLAGSDTQYF
TRBV11-2,CASSLAGGDGYTF
TRBV9,CASSVDRYSSYNSPLHF
TRBV28,CASSSPDRATNEKLFF
TRBV29-1,CSVEDRYNEQFF
TRBV11-3,CASSSSVGREAYNEQFF
TRBV2,CASRTGTLPYEQYF
TRBV29-1,CSAEGGEQGSYNEQFF
TRBV7-9,CASSKAKTGGEEQYF
TRBV4-1,CASRDPRGGDGYTF
TRBV7-6,CASSLRPVGRVNEKLFF
TRBV2,CASSLSWEVNSPLHF
TRBV4-3,CASSQGLEGLAGTGELFF
TRBV7-9,CASSKRTGSPSYEQYF
TRBV20-1,CSAIRPSGLADLPAYQETQYF
TRBV7-6,CASTLTSGRYYEQFF
TRBV27,CASRKGTENSPLHF
TRBV4-2,CASSNKGNTIYF
TRBV28,CASSFRRAREKLFF
TRBV27,CASSGGTLNTEAFF
TRBV7-9,CASSLGGNGYTF
TRBV29-1,CSVEDDWTGGSGYTF
TRBV27,CASSGLADYNEQFF
TRBV4-3,CASSQGTSGIYEQYF
TRBV7-8,CASSARTGSNQPQHF
TRBV29-1,CSVDWASGKETQYF
TRBV4-1,CASSQDWQGGETQYF
TRBV29-1,CSVEEFPEAPQETQYF
TRBV19,CASSPDLGRTDTQYF
TRBV15,CATSRYSGINEQFF
TRBV27,CASSSLRTGRLLTGELFF
TRBV12-3/TRBV12-4,CASSPLRNEQFF
TRBV7-9,CASSLVTPRTGEQYF
TRBV19,CASSIVAGTYNEQFF
TRBV15,CATSRDDGRTYNEQFF
TRBV29-1,CSAGTGRSYEQYF